The 20 T cell receptor beta chains given below trace back to one sample, sequenced in a study of T cells in Graves' hyperthyroidism and ophthalmopathy. RNA transcripts served as the template for amplifying TCR beta CDR3 regions. Using the HTBI primer set, a first-round RT-PCR was run on the TCR CDR3. TCRdb fed the multiplex PCR reads into MiXCR, producing one record per CDR3 protein. Of hundreds of thousands of distinct CDR3 sequences in the sample, approximately 26% were seen once. Sequenced: blood. The receptors originated from a man aged 35 to 55 with Graves' hyperthyroidism that later progressed to Graves' ophthalmopathy.

This clonotype was found many times. The chain links TRBV20-1 to TRBJ1-3, with D maybe TRBD1 (6 bases). Germline V CDR1 and CDR2: DFQATT, SNEGSKA (reference sequence). The CDR3 is 15 amino acids. V was clipped by 1 base and J by 2 bases, with 12 bases between them. This chain's CDR3 is CSARAWGGPGNTIYF. DNA for the CDR3: TGCAGTGCTAGAGCATGGGGGGGGCCTGGAAACACCATATATTTT.

The chain recombines TRBV7-8 with TRBJ2-7, with D possibly being TRBD1 (5 bases). Germline-derived CDR1 and CDR2 are SGHVS and FQNEAQ. V shed 5 bases and J shed 7 bases, with 15 bases lying between them. The CDR3 runs 13 residues. The CDR3 region has the DNA TGTGCCAGCAGCCCCTGGGGCCGCAGGGAGCAGTACTTC. This codes for CASSPWGRREQYF.

This clonotype was detected only a few times. This chain links TRBV5-1 with TRBJ2-7; 12 bases match TRBD2. The CDR3 extends over 16 amino acids. CDR1 and CDR2 from the germline V gene are SGHRS and YFSETQ. The V gene end was trimmed by 5 bases and the J gene end by 0 bases; junction bases not matched to a gene: 6. This CDR3 reads CASSRRTSGASYEQYF. The CDR3 DNA follows: TGCGCCAGCAGTCGTCGGACTAGCGGGGCCTCCTACGAGCAGTACTTC.

The sample holds many counts of this clonotype. The rearrangement links TRBV9 to TRBJ1-2; 7 positions agree with TRBD1. Germline-derived CDR1 and CDR2 are SGDLS and YYNGEE. Trimming cost V 3 bases and J 7 bases; bases outside gene matches: 6. The CDR3 sequence is 13 residues long. The CDR3 loop reads CASSGLQGFGYTF. CDR3 sequence (DNA): TGTGCCAGCAGCGGCCTACAGGGGTTTGGCTACACCTTC.

The chain has TRBV30 and TRBJ1-5; D perhaps matches TRBD1 (6 bases). V dropped 2 bases and J dropped 4 bases, with 12 bases sitting between them. Germline V gene lookup returns CDR1 GTSNPN and CDR2 SVGIG (reference sequence). The CDR3 runs to 14 residues. The CDR3 is CAWSPWTANQPQHF. The CDR3 DNA follows: TGTGCCTGGAGTCCCTGGACAGCTAATCAGCCCCAGCATTTT.

The rearrangement uses TRBV12-3 or TRBV12-4 and TRBJ1-1; weak D call: TRBD1 (5 bases). Trimming removed 2 bases at V and 4 bases at J, with 14 bases between. This CDR3 spans 15 amino acids. The CDR3, as DNA: TGTGCCAGCAGTTTAATGGCCGGGGGAATCACTGAAGCTTTCTTT. Amino acids: CASSLMAGGITEAFF.

This clonotype occurred many times. This rearrangement joins TRBV6-2 or TRBV6-3 to TRBJ2-5; D is uncertain. V shed 0 bases and J shed 7 bases, with 6 bases lying between them. This CDR3 has 12 amino acids. From germline, CDR1 is MNHEY and CDR2 SVGEGT. CDR3 in amino acids: CASSYSSGTQYF. The CDR3 nucleotides read TGTGCCAGCAGTTACTCGTCGGGGACCCAGTACTTC.

In this sample, this clonotype turned up many times. The chain carries TRBV4-2 and TRBJ1-1; 8 bases are a match to TRBD1. Germline-derived CDR1 and CDR2 are LGHNA and YNFKEQ. J was trimmed by 1 base and V by 0 bases; bases with no gene match: 1. This CDR3 has 15 residues. CDR3: CASSQDGTGNTEAFF. The CDR3 DNA sequence: TGTGCCAGCAGCCAAGATGGGACAGGGAACACTGAAGCTTTCTTT.

The chain employs TRBV6-5 and TRBJ2-7; 8 positions agree with TRBD1. This CDR3 comprises 14 residues. Germline V gives CDR1 MNHEY, CDR2 SVGAGI. Germline trimming cut 2 bases from V and 6 bases from J; bases unmatched to any gene: 6. In DNA form, the CDR3 reads TGTGCCAGCAGTTACAGAGGAACAGGGGGCGAGCAGTACTTC. Amino acid sequence: CASSYRGTGGEQYF.

The table lists this clonotype with a few counts. CDR3 sequence reads: CASSFHSGSGELFF. In nucleotides, the CDR3 is TGTGCCAGCAGTTTTCACTCAGGGTCCGGGGAGCTGTTTTTT. The chain is built from TRBV27 and TRBJ2-2; possible D gene TRBD1, 5 bases. The germline V gene encodes CDR1 MNHEY and CDR2 SMNVEV (reference sequence). The CDR3 is 14 residues long. Trimming left V 3 bases short and J 6 bases short, with 11 bases between.

This clonotype appeared many times. The chain carries TRBV6-1 and TRBJ2-7; 7 bases are shared with TRBD2. The ends lost 7 bases at V and 2 bases at J; junction bases unmatched: 2. There are 12 residues in the CDR3. Germline CDR1 and CDR2: MNHNS and SASEGT. The CDR3 region is CASKLAPYEQYF. The CDR3 coding sequence is TGTGCCAGCAAACTAGCGCCCTACGAGCAGTACTTC.

This clonotype showed up many times. The chain has TRBV6-1 and TRBJ1-1; D may be TRBD1 (6 bases). The CDR3 consists of 14 residues. The V and J ends lost 4 bases and 4 bases respectively, with 13 bases between them. In germline, CDR1 is MNHNS, CDR2 SASEGT. As DNA, the CDR3 is TGTGCCAGCAGTGCGTCCAGGGGCGGCACTGAAGCTTTCTTT. It codes for CASSASRGGTEAFF.

The sample holds many counts of this clonotype. The genes are TRBV12-3 or TRBV12-4 and TRBJ1-6; D gene ambiguous. The ends were cut back, 3 bases at V and 8 bases at J, with 5 bases in the middle. The CDR3 is made up of 12 amino acids. The CDR3 is CASSFPDSPLHF. For the CDR3, the DNA is TGTGCCAGCAGTTTTCCGGATTCACCCCTCCACTTT.

This clonotype occurred many times. V usage is TRBV20-1 and J usage is TRBJ2-7; 10 nucleotides agree with TRBD2. The CDR3 sequence is 15 residues long. With 1 base clipped from V and 6 bases from J, the junction kept 9 bases outside the gene matches. The germline CDR1 and CDR2 sequences are DFQATT and SNEGSKA (reference sequence). The CDR3 coding sequence is TGCAGTGCTAGAGGGGAGCGGGAGGGCGGTAGCGAGCAGTACTTC. Protein sequence: CSARGEREGGSEQYF.

In its sample, this clonotype was seen many times. The chain is built from TRBV5-6 and TRBJ1-2, with D maybe TRBD1 (5 bases). Germline V gene sequence: CDR1 SGHDT, CDR2 YYEEEE. This CDR3 contains 16 residues. Between the trimmed V and J ends, which lost 6 bases and 0 bases, there was a span of 18 bases. The CDR3: CASNDLGRGANYGYTF. DNA for the CDR3: TGTGCCAGCAACGATCTGGGACGGGGGGCTAACTATGGCTACACCTTC. The full variable domain, with the rest looked up from reference TRBV5-6 and TRBJ1-2, is DAGVTQSPTHLIKTRGQQVTLRCSPKSGHDTVSWYQQALGQGPQFIFQYYEEEERQRGNFPDRFSGHQFPNYSSELNVNALLLGDSALYLCASNDLGRGANYGYTFGSGTRLTVV.

This clonotype was counted at least ten times. This rearrangement joins TRBV30 to TRBJ2-7; D is unresolved. V gave up 8 bases and J gave up 0 bases, with 14 bases separating them. The CDR3 totals 13 residues. Per the germline V gene, CDR1 is GTSNPN and CDR2 is SVGIG (reference sequence). DNA for the CDR3: TGTGCCACAACTCAGAGATACTCCTACGAGCAGTACTTC. Protein sequence: CATTQRYSYEQYF.

This clonotype was seen many times. This chain joins TRBV12-3 or TRBV12-4 and TRBJ1-1; D is unclear. CDR3 length: 12 amino acids. Deletions cut 8 bases from V and 1 base from J, with 8 bases between. The CDR3 DNA reads as TGTGCCAGCGGACGCTCGAACACTGAAGCTTTCTTT. Translating it yields CASGRSNTEAFF.

This clonotype has a count of ten or more. The rearrangement uses TRBV29-1 and TRBJ2-7, with D possibly matching TRBD2 (5 bases). The germline gives CDR1 SQVTM, CDR2 ANQGSEA. V dropped 7 bases and J dropped 1 base, with 11 bases sitting between them. This CDR3 is built from 12 residues. Here the CDR3 reads CSATGNSYEQYF. CDR3 bases: TGCAGCGCAACCGGGAATTCCTACGAGCAGTACTTC.

The gene calls are TRBV19 and TRBJ1-2, with no clear D. The CDR3 contains 11 residues. Germline CDR1 and CDR2: LNHDA and SQIVND (reference sequence). Trimming stripped 7 bases from V and 4 bases from J, with 7 bases between. In DNA form, the CDR3 reads TGTGCCAGTACACAGACCTATGGCTACACCTTC. Translated: CASTQTYGYTF.

This clonotype was recorded at least ten times. DNA for the CDR3: TGTGCCAGCAGCCCGGCTCTGGACGCGGTAGATCAGCCCCAGCATTTT. Its protein product is CASSPALDAVDQPQHF. The chain is built from TRBV12-3 or TRBV12-4 and TRBJ1-5; D gene unclear. The V and J ends lost 6 bases and 5 bases respectively, with 20 bases between them. There are 16 residues in the CDR3.